The clone carrying this TCR beta chain is a singleton in its sample. Its specificity is not known. Clones were read by immunoSEQ multiplex PCR, and TCRdb kept only the in-frame ones, dropping some. The table includes 41,000 or so clones, 95% detected once. This sample is drawn from a study of graft-versus-host responses after intestinal transplantation. Study-level information: Recipients had multivisceral, liver-intestinal, or isolated intestinal transplants. Anti-thymocyte globulin induction was given to all recipients, followed by tacrolimus and steroids for 2 to 3 years. Whole-study findings and limits: The marrow of recipients harbored GvH clones, and ileum or blood showed some of them first. Researchers found peak circulating GvH clone levels linked to early post-transplant HvG declines.

With 5 bases clipped from V and 6 bases from J, the junction kept 21 bases outside the gene matches. This CDR3 has 19 amino acids. CDR1 and CDR2 from the germline V gene are LGHNA and YNFKEQ. This chain links TRBV4-2 with TRBJ2-2; 7 bases fit TRBD2. Here the sequenced sample was unstimulated CD8+ T cells sorted from spleen or lymph node cells, taken before transplant. The clonotype originates from a human donor who was the organ donor for an intestinal transplant. The CDR3 nucleotides read TGTGCCAGCAGCTCACTTGGGCCCTCCGGACTAGGGTGGCCCGGGGAGCTGTTTTTT. This translates into CASSSLGPSGLGWPGELFF.